This passage covers 3 T cell receptor beta chains from one sample sequenced in a study of immune cell composition in non-small cell lung cancer. Here immunoSEQ multiplex PCR was the method, and the copy in TCRdb shows in-frame clones only, minus some. The table lists about 6,000 clones, around nine tenths of them singletons, with around 6.4% in the top ten. Normal lung was taken at the farthest possible site, at least 3 cm from tumour. The sample comprised non-adjacent lung tissue. The receptors were sampled from a human donor with non-small cell lung cancer.

The V call is TRBV6-4, the J call TRBJ2-3; 7 positions agree with TRBD2. Losses at the gene ends were 5 bases for V and 6 bases for J; bases not matched to a gene: 5. Germline values: CDR1 MRHNA, CDR2 SNTAGT. The CDR3 has 13 amino acids. CDR3 coding DNA: TGTGCCAGCAGTATAGAGCGGGGTGATACGCAGTATTTT. Protein sequence: CASSIERGDTQYF.

The chain carries TRBV19 and TRBJ1-5, with 8 bases that match TRBD1. The junction had 4 bases not matched to a gene; V was cut back by 5 bases and J by 7 bases. Germline CDR1 LNHDA, CDR2 SQIVND (reference sequence). The CDR3 consists of 13 residues. CDR3 sequence (DNA): TGTGCCAGTAGTGGAACAGGGGGACAGCCCCAGCATTTT. As protein: CASSGTGGQPQHF. The full variable domain, completed using reference TRBV19 and TRBJ1-5, is DGGITQSPKYLFRKEGQNVTLSCEQNLNHDAMYWYRQDPGQGLRLIYYSQIVNDFQKGDIAEGYSVSREKKESFPLTVTSAQKNPTAFYLCASSGTGGQPQHFGDGTRLSIL.

The J gene is TRBJ2-5, the V gene TRBV7-9; D call uncertain. This CDR3 spans 12 amino acids. The germline V gene encodes CDR1 SEHNR and CDR2 FQNEAQ (reference sequence). Trimming cost V 3 bases and J 1 base, with 3 bases left between them. The CDR3 loop reads CASSFSQETQYF. In DNA form, the CDR3 reads TGTGCCAGCAGCTTCTCCCAAGAGACCCAGTACTTC.